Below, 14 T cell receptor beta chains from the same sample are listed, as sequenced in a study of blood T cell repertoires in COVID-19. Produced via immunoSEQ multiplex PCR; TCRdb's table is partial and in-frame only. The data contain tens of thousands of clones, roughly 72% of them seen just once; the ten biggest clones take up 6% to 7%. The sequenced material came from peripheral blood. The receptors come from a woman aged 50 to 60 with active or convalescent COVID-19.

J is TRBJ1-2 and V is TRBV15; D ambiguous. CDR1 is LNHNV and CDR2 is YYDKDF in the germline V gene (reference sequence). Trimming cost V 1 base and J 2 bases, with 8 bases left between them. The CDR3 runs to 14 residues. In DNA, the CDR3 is TGTGCCACCAGCAGAGGAGCTCTGAACTATGGCTACACCTTC. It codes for CATSRGALNYGYTF.

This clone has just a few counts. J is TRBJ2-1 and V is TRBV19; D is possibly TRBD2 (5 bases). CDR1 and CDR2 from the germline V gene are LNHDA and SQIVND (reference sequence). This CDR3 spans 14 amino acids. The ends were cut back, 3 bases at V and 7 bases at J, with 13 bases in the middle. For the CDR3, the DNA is TGTGCCAGTAGTATCGGCCTAGCTGGGAATGAGCAGTTCTTC. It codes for CASSIGLAGNEQFF.

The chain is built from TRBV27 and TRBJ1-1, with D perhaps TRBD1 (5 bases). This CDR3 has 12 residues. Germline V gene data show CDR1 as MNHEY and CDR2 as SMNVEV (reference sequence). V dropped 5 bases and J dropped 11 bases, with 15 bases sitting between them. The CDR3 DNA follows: TGTGCCAGCAGTCCGCTCGGCGGGGACGCTTTCTTT. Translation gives CASSPLGGDAFF.

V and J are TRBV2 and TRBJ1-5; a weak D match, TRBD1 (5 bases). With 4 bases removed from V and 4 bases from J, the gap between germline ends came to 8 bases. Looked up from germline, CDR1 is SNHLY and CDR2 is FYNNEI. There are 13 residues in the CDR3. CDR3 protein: CASSGQSNQPQHF. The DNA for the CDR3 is TGTGCCAGCAGTGGACAGAGTAATCAGCCCCAGCATTTT.

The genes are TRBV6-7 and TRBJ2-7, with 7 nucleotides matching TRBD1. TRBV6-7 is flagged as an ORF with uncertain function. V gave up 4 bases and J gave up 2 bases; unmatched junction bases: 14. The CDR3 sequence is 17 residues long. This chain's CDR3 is CASSFLAGGAEAYEQYF. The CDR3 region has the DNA TGTGCCAGCAGTTTTTTAGCAGGGGGAGCGGAGGCCTACGAGCAGTACTTC.

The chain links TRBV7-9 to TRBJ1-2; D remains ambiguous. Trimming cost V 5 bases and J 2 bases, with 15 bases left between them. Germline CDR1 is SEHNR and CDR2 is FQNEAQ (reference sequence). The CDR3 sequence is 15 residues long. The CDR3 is CASSHFPGSNYGYTF. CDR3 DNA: TGTGCCAGCAGCCACTTTCCGGGGTCAAACTATGGCTACACCTTC.

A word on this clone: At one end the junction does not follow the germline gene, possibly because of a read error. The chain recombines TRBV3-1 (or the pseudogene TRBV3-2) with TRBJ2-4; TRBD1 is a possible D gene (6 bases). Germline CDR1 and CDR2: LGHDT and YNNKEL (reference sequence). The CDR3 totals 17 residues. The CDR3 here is CASSQDWGLRSKNIQYF. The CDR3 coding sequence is TGTGCCAGCAGCCAAGATTGGGGGCTCCGGTCCAAGAACATTCAGTACTTC.

CDR3 in amino acids: CASSLRGSYNEQFF. The CDR3 coding sequence is TGTGCCAGCAGCTTGCGGGGCTCCTACAATGAGCAGTTCTTC. The chain employs TRBV5-4 and TRBJ2-1, with D possibly being TRBD2 (5 bases). Germline lookup yields CDR1 SGHNT and CDR2 YYREEE (reference sequence). The length of the CDR3 is 14 residues. V lost 1 base, J lost 0 bases, and 5 bases lay in between. Full variable domain (remainder filled in from reference TRBV5-4 and TRBJ2-1): ETGVTQSPTHLIKTRGQQVTLRCSSQSGHNTVSWYQQALGQGPQFIFQYYREEENGRGNFPPRFSGLQFPNYSSELNVNALELDDSALYLCASSLRGSYNEQFFGPGTRLTVL.

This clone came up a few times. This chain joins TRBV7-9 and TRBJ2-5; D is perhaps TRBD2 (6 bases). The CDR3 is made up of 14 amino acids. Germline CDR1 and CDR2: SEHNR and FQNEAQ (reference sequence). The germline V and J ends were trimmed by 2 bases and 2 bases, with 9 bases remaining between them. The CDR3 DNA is TGTGCCAGCAGCTTACGGGGGAGTCAAGAGACCCAGTACTTC. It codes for CASSLRGSQETQYF. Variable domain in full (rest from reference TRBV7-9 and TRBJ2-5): DTGVSQNPRHKITKRGQNVTFRCDPISEHNRLYWYRQTLGQGPEFLTYFQNEAQLEKSRLLSDRFSAERPKGSFSTLEIQRTEQGDSAMYLCASSLRGSQETQYFGPGTRLLVL.

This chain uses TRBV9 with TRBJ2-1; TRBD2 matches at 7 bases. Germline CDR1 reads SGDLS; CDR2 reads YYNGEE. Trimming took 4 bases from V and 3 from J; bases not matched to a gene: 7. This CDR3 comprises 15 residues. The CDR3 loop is CASSPEGGSYNEQFF. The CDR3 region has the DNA TGTGCCAGCAGCCCCGAAGGCGGGAGCTACAATGAGCAGTTCTTC.

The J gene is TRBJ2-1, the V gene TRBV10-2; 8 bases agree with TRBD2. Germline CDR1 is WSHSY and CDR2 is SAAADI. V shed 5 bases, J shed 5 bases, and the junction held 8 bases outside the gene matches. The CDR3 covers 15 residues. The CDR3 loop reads CASSLGTRLNNEQFF. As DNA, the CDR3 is TGCGCCAGCAGTCTCGGGACTAGGCTTAACAATGAGCAGTTCTTC.

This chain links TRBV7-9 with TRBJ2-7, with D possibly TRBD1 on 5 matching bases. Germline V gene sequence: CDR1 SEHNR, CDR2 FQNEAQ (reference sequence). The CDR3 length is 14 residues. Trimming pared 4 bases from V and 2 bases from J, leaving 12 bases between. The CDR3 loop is CASSSQGTPYEQYF. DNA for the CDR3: TGTGCCAGCAGCTCTCAGGGTACTCCCTACGAGCAGTACTTC.

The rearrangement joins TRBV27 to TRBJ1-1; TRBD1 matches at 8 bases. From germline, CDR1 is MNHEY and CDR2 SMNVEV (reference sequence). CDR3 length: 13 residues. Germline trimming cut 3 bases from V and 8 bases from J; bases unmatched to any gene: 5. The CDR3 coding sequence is TGTGCCAGCAGTTTTATCGGGACAGGAGAAGCTTTCTTT. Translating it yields CASSFIGTGEAFF.

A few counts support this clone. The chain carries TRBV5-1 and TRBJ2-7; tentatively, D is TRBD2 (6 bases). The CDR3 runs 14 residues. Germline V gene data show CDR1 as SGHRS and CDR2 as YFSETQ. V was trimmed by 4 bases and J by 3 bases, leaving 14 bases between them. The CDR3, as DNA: TGCGCCAGCAGCAGCCAGGGAGGAATCTACGAGCAGTACTTC. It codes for CASSSQGGIYEQYF.